The 28 T cell receptor beta chains in this list originate from one sample, sequenced in a study of cytomegalovirus exposure and HLA in healthy donors (dated by TCRdb to 2016 to 2017). The library was generated by the immunoSEQ multiplex PCR assay. For the multiplex PCR, a mixture combining 60 forward primers for TCR Vbeta segments and 13 reverse primers for TCR Jbeta segments was used. Drawn from immuneACCESS, this table holds only the in-frame rearrangements with V and J called that TCRdb kept. Clones are partly lost; checked studies trace under half to an unresolved V gene and leave the rest unexplained. The sample has about 120,000 clones on record, around 66% of them singletons. About 1.6% of the sample goes to the ten largest clones. Input material: PBMCs. The receptor set was obtained from a man younger than 35 in good health and CMV-seronegative.

The chain joins TRBV18 to TRBJ1-5; 8 bases match TRBD1. Germline CDR1 KGHSH, CDR2 LQKENI. Trimming took 3 bases from V and 5 from J; bases not matched to a gene: 3. The CDR3 runs to 14 residues. The CDR3 sequence: CASSPGQGYQPQHF. The CDR3 DNA reads TGTGCCAGCTCACCTGGACAGGGCTATCAGCCCCAGCATTTT.

The V call is TRBV28, the J call TRBJ2-7; D unresolved. Per the germline V gene, CDR1 is MDHEN and CDR2 is SYDVKM. The ends were cut back, 2 bases at V and 3 bases at J, with 5 bases in the middle. The CDR3 sequence is 12 residues long. The DNA for the CDR3 is TGTGCCAGCAGTTTAATCGGCTACGAGCAGTACTTC. It codes for CASSLIGYEQYF.

Worth noting for this clone: Other DNA sequences in the same sample also yield this CDR3. This chain links TRBV19 with TRBJ1-5, with no clear D. The CDR3 contains 11 residues. Deletions cut 4 bases from V and 11 bases from J, with 9 bases between. Per the germline V gene, CDR1 is LNHDA and CDR2 is SQIVND (reference sequence). As DNA, the CDR3 is TGTGCCAGTAGTACGTTAAGCACCCAGCATTTT. It encodes CASSTLSTQHF.

The chain links TRBV2 to TRBJ2-3, with 8 bases fitting TRBD2. CDR3 length: 16 amino acids. The junction had 12 bases not matched to a gene; V was cut back by 4 bases and J by 6 bases. Germline V gene data show CDR1 as SNHLY and CDR2 as FYNNEI. CDR3 sequence reads: CASSVGLSGGHDTQYF. The CDR3 coding sequence is TGTGCCAGCAGTGTGGGATTGTCGGGGGGGCATGATACGCAGTATTTT.

The chain uses TRBV29-1 and TRBJ1-2; 7 nucleotides match TRBD1. The CDR3 sequence is 11 residues long. Germline CDR1 is SQVTM and CDR2 is ANQGSEA. V trimming: 0 bases; J trimming: 12 bases; junction bases outside the gene matches: 4. The CDR3 loop is CSVEERTGHTF. The CDR3, as DNA: TGCAGCGTTGAAGAGCGGACAGGACACACCTTC.

This chain connects TRBV6-5 to TRBJ1-1; D may be TRBD1 (5 bases). V lost 0 bases to trimming and J lost 3 bases, with 11 bases between them. Germline V gene data show CDR1 as MNHEY and CDR2 as SVGAGI. This CDR3 has 15 amino acids. CDR3 residues: CASSYSAGRHTEAFF. DNA of the CDR3: TGTGCCAGCAGTTACTCGGCAGGGAGGCACACTGAAGCTTTCTTT.

The V and J genes are TRBV19 and TRBJ2-5; D unresolved. The CDR3 sequence is 14 residues long. CDR1 is LNHDA, CDR2 SQIVND, per germline (reference sequence). Trimming shortened V by 5 bases and J by 6 bases, and 16 bases separated the two germline ends. Here the CDR3 DNA reads TGTGCCAGTAGTTCCTCCGGTTTAGAAAAGACCCAGTACTTC. It translates to CASSSSGLEKTQYF.

The chain combines TRBV25-1 with TRBJ2-3, with 7 bases aligning to TRBD1. J lost 5 bases, V lost 6 bases, and 8 bases had no gene match. The CDR3 covers 14 residues. From germline, CDR1 is MGHDK and CDR2 SYGVNS. In DNA form, the CDR3 reads TGTGCCAGCAGAACTACAGGGGCGGGAGATACGCAGTATTTT. This codes for CASRTTGAGDTQYF.

The chain employs TRBV9 and TRBJ2-1; TRBD2 is a possible D gene (6 bases). CDR1 and CDR2 from the germline V gene are SGDLS and YYNGEE. The CDR3 spans 15 residues. Trimming cost V 0 bases and J 12 bases, with 19 bases left between them. CDR3 nucleotide sequence: TGTGCCAGCAGCGTAGCTAGCCCTCAGACCGGGGGGCAGTTCTTC. This translates into CASSVASPQTGGQFF.

The chain employs TRBV19 and TRBJ1-1, with D possibly TRBD1 on 6 matching bases. The length of the CDR3 is 13 residues. CDR1 LNHDA and CDR2 SQIVND come from the germline V gene (reference sequence). With 3 bases removed from V and 7 bases from J, the gap between germline ends came to 12 bases. The DNA for the CDR3 is TGTGCCAGTAGTATCCGATCAGGGGATGAAGCTTTCTTT. Residues: CASSIRSGDEAFF.

The rearrangement joins TRBV6-6 to TRBJ2-5; 11 bases match TRBD2. The CDR3 has 15 amino acids. Per germline, CDR1 MNHNY and CDR2 SVGAGI (reference sequence). With V trimmed by 4 bases and J by 4 bases, 5 bases remained unmatched. The CDR3 here is CASSSPSGRRETQYF. The CDR3 DNA reads TGTGCCAGCAGTTCCCCTAGCGGGAGGAGAGAGACCCAGTACTTC.

The rearrangement links TRBV9 to TRBJ1-1; perhaps TRBD1 as D (6 bases). V was clipped by 0 bases and J by 8 bases, with 8 bases between them. The CDR3 sequence is 12 residues long. Germline values: CDR1 SGDLS, CDR2 YYNGEE. The CDR3 here is CASSVEDREAFF. CDR3 nucleotides: TGTGCCAGCAGCGTAGAGGACAGAGAAGCTTTCTTT.

The chain couples TRBV28 to TRBJ1-5; 9 positions agree with TRBD1. Germline assignment: CDR1 MDHEN and CDR2 SYDVKM. Trimming cost V 6 bases and J 7 bases; bases outside gene matches: 10. The length of the CDR3 is 15 residues. This CDR3 is CASSPAGQGTQPQHF. DNA of the CDR3: TGTGCCAGCAGCCCCGCGGGACAGGGAACACAGCCCCAGCATTTT.

Worth noting for this clone: This same CDR3 is encoded by further DNA sequences in the sample. This chain joins TRBV5-1 and TRBJ2-6; D is ambiguous. Trimming pared 2 bases from V and 2 bases from J, leaving 5 bases between. The CDR3 runs to 14 residues. Germline CDR1 is SGHRS and CDR2 is YFSETQ. The CDR3 spells CASSLRAGANVLTF. The CDR3 bases are TGCGCCAGCAGCTTACGGGCTGGGGCCAACGTCCTGACTTTC.

J is TRBJ2-5 and V is TRBV7-9; 9 bases are a match to TRBD2. There are 16 residues in the CDR3. V was pared by 2 bases and J by 4 bases, with 8 bases of the junction left unmatched. The germline V gene has CDR1 SEHNR and CDR2 FQNEAQ (reference sequence). The CDR3 protein is CASSLNSGRTGETQYF. In DNA, the CDR3 is TGTGCCAGCAGCTTAAACAGCGGGAGGACTGGAGAGACCCAGTACTTC. Complete variable domain (other parts from reference TRBV7-9 and TRBJ2-5): DTGVSQNPRHKITKRGQNVTFRCDPISEHNRLYWYRQTLGQGPEFLTYFQNEAQLEKSRLLSDRFSAERPKGSFSTLEIQRTEQGDSAMYLCASSLNSGRTGETQYFGPGTRLLVL.

This clone was seen once. V gene TRBV29-1 combines with J gene TRBJ2-1, with TRBD1 identical over 10 bases. CDR3 size: 17 residues. Per germline, CDR1 SQVTM and CDR2 ANQGSEA. The V gene end was trimmed by 1 base and the J gene end by 3 bases; junction bases not matched to a gene: 9. The CDR3 DNA follows: TGCAGCGTTGAAGGTAGGGACAGGGGTCTCAACTACAATGAGCAGTTCTTC. Its protein product is CSVEGRDRGLNYNEQFF.

This clone was detected a few times. J is TRBJ1-5 and V is TRBV6-6; D is uncertain. Looked up from germline, CDR1 is MNHNY and CDR2 is SVGAGI (reference sequence). The CDR3 covers 16 residues. Trimming cost V 2 bases and J 2 bases, with 13 bases left between them. The CDR3 is CASSYLNSQGNQPQHF. CDR3 nucleotide sequence: TGTGCCAGCAGTTACCTAAATTCTCAGGGCAATCAGCCCCAGCATTTT.

The chain has TRBV28 and TRBJ2-7; maybe TRBD1 (6 bases). Germline CDR1 reads MDHEN; CDR2 reads SYDVKM. The CDR3 is 13 amino acids. The V and J ends lost 3 bases and 5 bases respectively, with 11 bases between them. The CDR3, as DNA: TGTGCCAGCAGTTTTACAGGGCTGGACGAGCAGTACTTC. Amino acids: CASSFTGLDEQYF.

This clone was counted once. The chain uses TRBV27 and TRBJ2-7; D is unclear. The germline V gene has CDR1 MNHEY and CDR2 SMNVEV (reference sequence). The CDR3 runs 13 residues. V gave up 5 bases and J gave up 6 bases, with 14 bases separating them. The CDR3 sequence: CASSAHSSSEQYF. The CDR3 DNA sequence: TGTGCCAGCAGTGCCCACTCGAGCTCCGAGCAGTACTTC.

This sequence joins TRBV19 and TRBJ1-5; a weak D match, TRBD1 (6 bases). CDR3 length: 13 amino acids. Germline V gives CDR1 LNHDA, CDR2 SQIVND (reference sequence). The V end lost 6 bases, the J end lost 11 bases, and 17 bases lay between the germline ends. CDR3 sequence reads: CASRGGEEGTQHF. Written as DNA, the CDR3 is TGTGCCAGTAGAGGGGGGGAAGAAGGGACCCAGCATTTT.

This clone was counted once. This sequence joins TRBV18 and TRBJ2-1; D unresolved. Trimming took 2 bases from V and 5 from J, leaving 16 bases between them. Germline V gene lookup returns CDR1 KGHSH and CDR2 LQKENI. CDR3 length: 16 amino acids. This CDR3 is CASSPNPIPTNNEQFF. The CDR3, as DNA: TGTGCCAGCTCACCAAACCCTATTCCTACTAACAATGAGCAGTTCTTC.

This sequence joins TRBV2 and TRBJ2-7, with D possibly being TRBD2 (6 bases). The germline V gene has CDR1 SNHLY and CDR2 FYNNEI. The CDR3 totals 18 residues. V was trimmed by 6 bases and J by 2 bases, leaving 26 bases between them. CDR3: CASRKSGLWTTSTYEQYF. CDR3 DNA: TGTGCCAGCAGAAAAAGCGGATTATGGACAACTAGCACCTACGAGCAGTACTTC.

In regard to this clone: Mismatch with germline at one junction end may stem from a read error. The chain couples TRBV7-9 to TRBJ2-7; D is unclear. Germline CDR1 and CDR2: SEHNR and FQNEAQ (reference sequence). This CDR3 is built from 13 residues. The CDR3 sequence is CSSSLATNYEQYF. CDR3 bases: TGTTCCAGCAGCTTAGCTACTAACTACGAGCAGTACTTC.

This clone has just a few counts. The chain couples TRBV7-8 to TRBJ2-7; 9 positions agree with TRBD1. V trimming: 4 bases; J trimming: 4 bases; junction bases outside the gene matches: 8. CDR3 length: 15 residues. In germline, CDR1 is SGHVS, CDR2 FQNEAQ. The chain's CDR3 is CASSYMPGQGYEQYF. Written as DNA, the CDR3 is TGTGCCAGCAGCTACATGCCGGGACAGGGATACGAGCAGTACTTC.

The rearrangement joins TRBV30 to TRBJ1-3; D uncertain. The V and J ends lost 0 bases and 8 bases respectively, with 5 bases between them. The CDR3 has 11 amino acids. Germline V gene data show CDR1 as GTSNPN and CDR2 as SVGIG (reference sequence). CDR3 amino acids: CAWSVAHTIYF. The CDR3 coding sequence is TGTGCCTGGAGTGTGGCCCACACCATATATTTT.

Concerning this clone itself: The junction differs from germline at one of its ends, possibly a read error. This rearrangement joins TRBV28 to TRBJ1-5; 8 bases align to TRBD1. The CDR3 has 16 residues. Germline V gene lookup returns CDR1 MDHEN and CDR2 SYDVKM. The CDR3 here is CASSLWQGAGNEPQHF. The CDR3, as DNA: TGTGCCAGCAGTTTATGGCAGGGGGCGGGCAATGAGCCCCAGCATTTT.

The CDR3 reads CASSQGTGVKGTDTQYF. CDR3 in DNA: TGCGCCAGCAGCCAAGGGACAGGGGTCAAGGGGACAGATACGCAGTATTTT. V and J are TRBV4-3 and TRBJ2-3; 9 bases map to TRBD1. V lost 1 base to trimming and J lost 3 bases; unmatched junction nucleotides: 8. Germline V gene data show CDR1 as LGHNA and CDR2 as YSLEER. This CDR3 contains 17 residues.

This clone occurred a few times. The chain carries TRBV27 and TRBJ2-1; 10 bases match TRBD2. The germline V gene encodes CDR1 MNHEY and CDR2 SMNVEV (reference sequence). This CDR3 is 21 amino acids long. V shed 3 bases and J 0 bases; nucleotides not matched to a gene: 17. The CDR3 loop reads CASSFLWRNSGRFSSYNEQFF. The CDR3 DNA reads as TGTGCCAGCAGTTTTCTTTGGAGGAATAGCGGGAGGTTTAGCTCCTACAATGAGCAGTTCTTC.